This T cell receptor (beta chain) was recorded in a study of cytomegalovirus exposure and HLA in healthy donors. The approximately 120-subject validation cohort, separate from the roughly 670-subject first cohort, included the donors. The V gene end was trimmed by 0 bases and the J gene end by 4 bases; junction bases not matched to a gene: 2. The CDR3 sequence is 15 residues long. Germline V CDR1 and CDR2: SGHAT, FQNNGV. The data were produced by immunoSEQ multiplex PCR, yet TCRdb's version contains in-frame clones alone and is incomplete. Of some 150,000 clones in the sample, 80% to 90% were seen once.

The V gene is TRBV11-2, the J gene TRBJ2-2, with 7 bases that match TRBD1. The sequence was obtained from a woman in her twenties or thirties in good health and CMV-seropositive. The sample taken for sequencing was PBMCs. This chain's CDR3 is CASSLEAGGTGELFF. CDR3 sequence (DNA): TGTGCCAGCAGCTTAGAGGCAGGGGGCACCGGGGAGCTGTTTTTT.